This is a list of T cell receptor beta chains from one sample in a study of blood T cell repertoires in COVID-19. Repertoires were generated with immunoSEQ multiplex PCR, while TCRdb's copy carries only in-frame clones and drops some. This table holds approximately 100,000 clones, approximately 90% found once. Material for sequencing was peripheral blood. The source of these receptors is a human donor in a cohort sampled during active COVID-19. Each CDR3 is given with its conserved first and last residue. The D gene is left open where the match is weak. Not every row has a clone size; where given, it reads once, few, many or a size class.

V	D	J	length	size	DNA	CDR3
TRBV7-9	-	TRBJ1-2	16	-	TGTGCCAGCAGGCCGGGGGGGGCCCAGAGACCTTATGGCTACACCTTC	CASRPGGAQRPYGYTF
TRBV2	TRBD1	TRBJ1-2	14	-	TGTGCCAGCTTCCGAGGACAGGGAGAGGATGGCTACACCTTC	CASFRGQGEDGYTF
TRBV28	-	TRBJ1-1	15	-	TGTGCCAGCAGCCCCTCGGGGAGGGGGAGGACTGAAGCTTTCTTT	CASSPSGRGRTEAFF
TRBV6-2/TRBV6-3	TRBD1	TRBJ1-1	14	-	TGTGCCAGCAGTTACTCGACAGGGGCCCTGTGGGCTTTCTTT	CASSYSTGALWAFF
TRBV7-2	TRBD2	TRBJ2-1	16	-	TGTGCCAGCAGCTTAGCGGGCGGGAGGGCCTCAATGACTCAGTTCTTC	CASSLAGGRASMTQFF
TRBV24-1	TRBD1	TRBJ2-7	12	-	TGTGCCACCAGTGATTCCGGGACAGGGCGGTACTTC	CATSDSGTGRYF
TRBV5-4	-	TRBJ1-2	14	-	TGTGCCAGCAGCCGATACCGGGCGGGCTATGGCTACACCTTC	CASSRYRAGYGYTF
TRBV9	-	TRBJ1-1	15	-	TGTGCCAGCAGCGACCTCCTAAGCCTGAGCGATGAAGCTTTCTTT	CASSDLLSLSDEAFF
TRBV11-2	TRBD1	TRBJ2-2	12	-	TGTGCCGGACAGGGGGCCGCCGGGGAGCTGTTTTTT	CAGQGAAGELFF
TRBV3-1/TRBV3-2	-	TRBJ1-2	16	once	TGTGCCAGCAGCCAAACAGGCAGGGGATATAACTATGGCTACACCTTC	CASSQTGRGYNYGYTF
TRBV11-2	-	TRBJ2-4	11	-	TGTGCCAGCAGCCCCGGGAACATTCAGTACTTC	CASSPGNIQYF
TRBV10-3	-	TRBJ2-3	13	-	TGTGCCATCAGTGACCTAGCAGCAGATACGCAGTATTTT	CAISDLAADTQYF
TRBV4-1	TRBD1	TRBJ1-1	17	-	TGCGCCAGCAGCCAAGTTCCAACAGGGGGTGGCAAAGCTGAAGCTTTCTTT	CASSQVPTGGGKAEAFF
TRBV20-1	-	TRBJ1-1	15	-	TGCAGTGCTAGTCGAAACAGGGTGGGCAACACTGAAGCTTTCTTT	CSASRNRVGNTEAFF
TRBV20-1	TRBD2	TRBJ2-2	15	-	TGCAGTGCTAGTGGTCTAGCGGGAGACACCGGGGAGCTGTTTTTT	CSASGLAGDTGELFF
TRBV7-3	TRBD1	TRBJ2-1	14	once	TGTGCCAGCAGCTCGGGGACAGGGGGCCATGAGCAGTTCTTC	CASSSGTGGHEQFF
TRBV7-3	TRBD2	TRBJ2-5	16	-	TGTGCCAGCAGCCCAAAACTAGCGGGGGGCCTAGAGACCCAGTACTTC	CASSPKLAGGLETQYF
TRBV4-1	-	TRBJ1-3	17	-	TGCGCCAGCAGCCATGGTATAACAGGCCTCTCTGGAAACACCATATATTTT	CASSHGITGLSGNTIYF
TRBV7-2	TRBD2	TRBJ2-1	15	-	TGTGCCAGCAGCTCGCCTAGCGGGGGGGTAAGAAAGCAGTTCTTC	CASSSPSGGVRKQFF
TRBV7-6	-	TRBJ2-1	13	-	TGTGCCAGCAGCCTCCGACTCCCCGCCGAGCAGTTCTTC	CASSLRLPAEQFF
TRBV9	-	TRBJ2-1	16	-	TGTGCCAGCAGCGCCCCGCGTCGCGCGGCCCACAATGAGCAGTTCTTC	CASSAPRRAAHNEQFF
TRBV25-1	TRBD2	TRBJ2-1	14	-	TGTGCCAGCAGTGAATGGGGCCAGCGGGAGGGTAAGTTCTTC	CASSEWGQREGKFF
TRBV11-3	-	TRBJ2-7	13	-	TGTGCCAGCAGCCACGACAGGTCCGGCGAGCAGTACTTC	CASSHDRSGEQYF
TRBV15	TRBD1	TRBJ1-5	18	-	TGTGCCACCAGCAGACAGACACAGGGGCGCCGTGGCAATCAGCCCCAGCATTTT	CATSRQTQGRRGNQPQHF
TRBV11-2	-	TRBJ2-7	16	-	TGTGCCAGCAGGATGCGACCGGAGGGGAAGCGATACGAGCAGTACTTC	CASRMRPEGKRYEQYF
TRBV19	TRBD1	TRBJ1-5	15	-	TGTGCCAGTAGTCCCTGGACAGGGGATGGACAGCCCCAGCATTTT	CASSPWTGDGQPQHF
TRBV12-3/TRBV12-4	-	TRBJ1-2	13	-	TGTGCCAGCAGTTTGGGGGCGGTGTATGGCTACACCTTC	CASSLGAVYGYTF
TRBV6-5	-	TRBJ1-2	15	-	TGTGCCAGCAGTTACGCCTCGGAGGGCTCGGGGGGCTACACCTTC	CASSYASEGSGGYTF
TRBV19	-	TRBJ1-1	16	-	TGTGCCAGTAGGGTGAGCAATGAGACCCCTAGGAATGAAGCTTTCTTT	CASRVSNETPRNEAFF
TRBV12-3/TRBV12-4	-	TRBJ2-5	13	once	TGTGCCAGCAGTTTAGCCCCCCGGGAGACCCAGTACTTC	CASSLAPRETQYF
TRBV5-1	TRBD2	TRBJ2-5	14	-	TGCGCCAGCAGCATAGGACTAGTAGGAGAGACCCAGTACTTC	CASSIGLVGETQYF
TRBV5-1	-	TRBJ2-2	14	-	TGCGCCAGCAGCTCCCAGGGGAACACCGGGGAGCTGTTTTTT	CASSSQGNTGELFF
TRBV4-3	-	TRBJ2-2	17	-	TGCGCCAGCAGCCAAGATCCGGAGGCGACGGGTGCCGGGGAGCTGTTTTTT	CASSQDPEATGAGELFF
TRBV7-9	-	TRBJ1-2	14	few	TGTGCCAGCAGCTTAGGTTCGGGGGGCCATGGCTACACCTTC	CASSLGSGGHGYTF
TRBV6-5	-	TRBJ2-7	15	-	TGTGCCAGCAGTTACGGAGGGCAGGGGGGCTACGAGCAGTACTTC	CASSYGGQGGYEQYF
TRBV10-3	TRBD1	TRBJ2-3	15	-	TGTGCCATCAGATATGGGACAGGGGTAACGGATACGCAGTATTTT	CAIRYGTGVTDTQYF
TRBV27	-	TRBJ2-2	16	-	TGTGCCAGCAGTTTGCCGCGGGGAGTGAACACCGGGGAGCTGTTTTTT	CASSLPRGVNTGELFF
TRBV6-5	TRBD1	TRBJ1-2	13	-	TGTGCCAGCACGCTGGACAGGGCTGTCGGCTACACCTTC	CASTLDRAVGYTF
TRBV19	-	TRBJ2-7	10	-	TGTGCCCCTAGGTACTACGAGCAGTACTTC	CAPRYYEQYF
TRBV5-1	TRBD1	TRBJ1-1	16	-	TGCGCCAGCTCCGGGGACAGGGGGCTTGTGAACACTGAAGCTTTCTTT	CASSGDRGLVNTEAFF
TRBV4-2	-	TRBJ1-6	12	-	TGTGCCAGCAGCCACAACCGGGGTCCCCTCCACTTT	CASSHNRGPLHF
TRBV9	TRBD2	TRBJ2-3	18	-	TGTGCCAGCAGCCCAAGAACACTAGCGGGGCGTAGCACAGATACGCAGTATTTT	CASSPRTLAGRSTDTQYF
TRBV7-3	TRBD2	TRBJ2-1	15	-	TGTGCCAGCAGCCACCCGGGACTAGCGAAGAATGAGCAGTTCTTC	CASSHPGLAKNEQFF
TRBV6-1	TRBD2	TRBJ2-3	20	-	TGTGCCAGCAGTGAACGTCCGGCTAGCGGGGGGCTGCCTTCCACAGATACGCAGTATTTT	CASSERPASGGLPSTDTQYF
TRBV18	TRBD1	TRBJ1-2	15	-	TGTGCCAGCTCACCACCTAGGGACAGGGCCTATGGCTACACCTTC	CASSPPRDRAYGYTF
TRBV5-4	TRBD2	TRBJ2-7	15	-	TGTGCCAGCAGCTTGATAAGCGGGAGGTCCTACGAGCAGTACTTC	CASSLISGRSYEQYF
TRBV4-1	TRBD2	TRBJ2-2	18	-	TGCGCCAGCAGCCAAAGAATGGGTAGCGGGGGAAACACCGGGGAGCTGTTTTTT	CASSQRMGSGGNTGELFF